The 17 T cell receptor beta chains given below trace back to one sample, sequenced in a study of T cell responses to AZD1222 COVID-19 vaccine (dated by TCRdb to the early 2020s). Library creation used the immunoSEQ multiplex PCR assay. Drawn from immuneACCESS, this table holds only the in-frame rearrangements with V and J called that TCRdb kept. Clones are partly lost; checked studies trace under half to an unresolved V gene and leave the rest unexplained. For this sample the table gives approximately 130,000 clones, of which 80% to 95% were detected only once. The ten largest account for 1.1% of the sample. Explained via the paper, the time point label denotes: baseline before first vaccination. Sequencing used peripheral blood, obtained on day 0 of AZD1222 vaccination. The receptor source for this set is an adult in good health.

This clone has only one observation. This rearrangement joins TRBV3-1 (or the pseudogene TRBV3-2) to TRBJ1-2, with D unclear. The CDR3 spans 17 residues. Trimming took 0 bases from V and 0 from J, leaving 14 bases between them. Germline V gene sequence: CDR1 LGHDT, CDR2 YNNKEL (reference sequence). CDR3 in DNA: TGTGCCAGCAGCCAAGACAGGTATTCGCCTACTAACTATGGCTACACCTTC. Translation: CASSQDRYSPTNYGYTF.

The chain combines TRBV5-1 with TRBJ1-5; weak D call: TRBD1 (6 bases). Trimming took 4 bases from V and 0 from J, leaving 11 bases between them. Germline V gives CDR1 SGHRS, CDR2 YFSETQ. This CDR3 comprises 15 residues. Written as DNA, the CDR3 is TGCGCCAGCAGCATTGGACAGCATAGCAATCAGCCCCAGCATTTT. Translation: CASSIGQHSNQPQHF.

This clone has only one observation. The rearrangement links TRBV9 to TRBJ2-1; no firm D call. Germline V gene lookup returns CDR1 SGDLS and CDR2 YYNGEE. The CDR3 extends over 16 amino acids. The V end was cut by 0 bases, the J end by 5 bases, with 15 bases between. The CDR3 here is CASSVDSWVGNNEQFF. The CDR3, as DNA: TGTGCCAGCAGCGTAGACTCGTGGGTAGGGAACAATGAGCAGTTCTTC.

The chain is built from TRBV15 and TRBJ1-2; D is uncertain. The CDR3 has 14 residues. Germline V gene lookup returns CDR1 LNHNV and CDR2 YYDKDF (reference sequence). The germline V and J ends were trimmed by 0 bases and 8 bases, with 13 bases remaining between them. CDR3 nucleotide sequence: TGTGCCACCAGCAGAGATACACAGCAGACGGGCTACACCTTC. Protein sequence: CATSRDTQQTGYTF.

This rearrangement joins TRBV5-4 to TRBJ1-4; D unclear. Trimming stripped 2 bases from V and 5 bases from J, with 7 bases between. The length of the CDR3 is 13 residues. Germline assignment: CDR1 SGHNT and CDR2 YYREEE (reference sequence). In nucleotides, the CDR3 is TGTGCCAGCAGCTTATTTGGGAATGAAAAACTGTTTTTT. Its translation is CASSLFGNEKLFF. Supplemented by reference TRBV5-4 and TRBJ1-4, the full variable domain reads ETGVTQSPTHLIKTRGQQVTLRCSSQSGHNTVSWYQQALGQGPQFIFQYYREEENGRGNFPPRFSGLQFPNYSSELNVNALELDDSALYLCASSLFGNEKLFFGSGTQLSVL.

The rearrangement joins TRBV28 to TRBJ1-4, with 8 bases identical to TRBD1. Germline trimming cut 4 bases from V and 5 bases from J; bases unmatched to any gene: 3. Germline V gene data show CDR1 as MDHEN and CDR2 as SYDVKM. This CDR3 region has 14 residues. CDR3 region: CASSSDRVNEKLFF. CDR3 nucleotides: TGTGCCAGCAGTTCGGACAGGGTAAATGAAAAACTGTTTTTT.

The V call is TRBV25-1, the J call TRBJ2-7; TRBD1 matches 8 bases. After removal of 4 bases from V and 10 bases from J, the junction contained 15 bases not matched to a gene. The CDR3 sequence is 15 residues long. Germline V CDR1 and CDR2: MGHDK, SYGVNS. The CDR3 DNA reads TGTGCCAGCAGTGCCGGGACAGGCCAACTCACGAGCCAGTACTTC. Translating it yields CASSAGTGQLTSQYF.

This chain's CDR3 is CATSDPVGRYNEQFF. DNA for the CDR3: TGTGCCACCAGTGACCCTGTGGGTAGGTACAATGAGCAGTTCTTC. This sequence joins TRBV24-1 and TRBJ2-1; no reliable D call. Deletions cut 4 bases from V and 4 bases from J, with 13 bases between. Germline V gives CDR1 KGHDR, CDR2 SFDVKD. The CDR3 has 15 residues.

Notes on this clone: An end of the junction differs from the germline gene, which may be a read error. The J gene is TRBJ1-2, the V gene TRBV2; unclear D gene. The CDR3 totals 10 residues. Germline V gives CDR1 SNHLY, CDR2 FYNNEI. The CDR3 DNA reads as TGTGCCAGCAGTGAAGCGGAGACGTCATTC. It codes for CASSEAETSF.

The chain links TRBV7-8 to TRBJ2-7, with 12 bases aligning to TRBD2. The V segment lost 1 base and the J segment 5 bases; nucleotides outside the gene matches: 6. The CDR3 runs to 16 residues. Germline-derived CDR1 and CDR2 are SGHVS and FQNEAQ. The CDR3 DNA sequence: TGTGCCAGCAGCTTAGTGGGGGGACTAGCGGGTGACGAGCAGTACTTC. Translation: CASSLVGGLAGDEQYF.

The rearrangement uses TRBV6-5 and TRBJ1-2; D is perhaps TRBD1 (5 bases). CDR1 and CDR2 from the germline V gene are MNHEY and SVGAGI. V shed 10 bases and J shed 8 bases, with 20 bases lying between them. This CDR3 has 13 residues. CDR3 residues: CAISPGRGDGYTF. CDR3 in DNA: TGTGCCATCTCACCTGGGAGGGGTGACGGCTACACCTTC.

The gene calls are TRBV5-1 and TRBJ2-7; D is perhaps TRBD1 (5 bases). The germline V and J ends were trimmed by 2 bases and 3 bases, with 15 bases remaining between them. The CDR3 extends over 15 amino acids. Per the germline V gene, CDR1 is SGHRS and CDR2 is YFSETQ. CDR3 in DNA: TGCGCCAGCAGCTTCTTCCTGGGGCTTAACTACGAGCAGTACTTC. It encodes CASSFFLGLNYEQYF.

This chain joins TRBV11-2 and TRBJ1-1; D ambiguous. In germline, CDR1 is SGHAT, CDR2 FQNNGV. Trimming shortened V by 2 bases and J by 0 bases, and 4 bases separated the two germline ends. CDR3 length: 13 amino acids. CDR3 in DNA: TGTGCCAGCAGCTTATACCTGAACACTGAAGCTTTCTTT. Translation: CASSLYLNTEAFF.

This rearrangement joins TRBV29-1 to TRBJ1-2, with D possibly matching TRBD1 (5 bases). The V end lost 0 bases, the J end lost 4 bases, and 15 bases lay between the germline ends. Germline CDR1 SQVTM, CDR2 ANQGSEA. This CDR3 spans 15 amino acids. CDR3 amino acids: CSVEDKQALFYGYTF. CDR3 nucleotide sequence: TGCAGCGTTGAAGACAAACAGGCTCTTTTCTATGGCTACACCTTC.

J is TRBJ1-2 and V is TRBV28, with D possibly matching TRBD1 (5 bases). CDR1 MDHEN and CDR2 SYDVKM come from the germline V gene. The V gene lost 2 bases and the J gene lost 6 bases, with 16 bases spanning the gap. The length of the CDR3 is 15 residues. The CDR3 DNA reads as TGTGCCAGCAGTTTAGGAGGGTCAGGGTCGAATGGCTACACCTTC. It is translated as CASSLGGSGSNGYTF.

The chain is built from TRBV21-1 and TRBJ2-3; the table's D call of TRBD2 was not tested on the DNA. TRBV21-1 is marked as a pseudogene. This CDR3 has 16 amino acids. This CDR3 is CASSKVRPSGRDTQYF. CDR3 nucleotides: TGTGCCAGCAGCAAAGTAAGGCCTAGCGGGAGAGATACGCAGTATTTT.

This rearrangement joins TRBV9 to TRBJ2-7, with 8 bases identical to TRBD2. The V gene's germline CDR1 is SGDLS and CDR2 YYNGEE. Germline trimming cut 3 bases from V and 5 bases from J; bases unmatched to any gene: 13. This CDR3 is built from 16 residues. The CDR3 sequence: CASSAGPGLVPHEQYF. CDR3 nucleotides: TGTGCCAGCAGCGCAGGGCCGGGACTAGTCCCCCACGAGCAGTACTTC.